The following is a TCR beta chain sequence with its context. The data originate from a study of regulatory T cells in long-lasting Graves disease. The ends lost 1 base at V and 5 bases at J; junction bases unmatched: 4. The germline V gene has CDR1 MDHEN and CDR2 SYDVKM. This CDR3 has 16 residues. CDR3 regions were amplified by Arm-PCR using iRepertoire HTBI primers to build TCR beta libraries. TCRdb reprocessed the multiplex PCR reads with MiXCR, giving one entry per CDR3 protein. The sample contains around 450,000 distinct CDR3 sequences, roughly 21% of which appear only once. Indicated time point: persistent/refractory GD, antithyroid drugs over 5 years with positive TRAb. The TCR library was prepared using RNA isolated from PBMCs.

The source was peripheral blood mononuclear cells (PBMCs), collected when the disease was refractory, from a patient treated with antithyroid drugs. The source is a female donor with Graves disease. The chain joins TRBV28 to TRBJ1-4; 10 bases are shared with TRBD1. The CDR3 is CASSLSGGQGNEKLFF. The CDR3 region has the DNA TGTGCCAGCAGTTTATCAGGGGGACAGGGGAATGAAAAACTGTTTTTT.